The 10 T cell receptor beta chains below were found in one sample sequenced in a study of post-analysis software for immune sequencing data. Findings and limits, study-wide: Five or six TRBV segments were more frequent in patients than controls; TRBV5-6, TRBV5-1 and TRBV20-1 belonged to this group.

Sequencing libraries made from TCR beta cDNA carried unique molecular identifiers. MiXCR, applied by TCRdb to the PCR reads, yields one record per CDR3 protein. The sample yields 800,000 to 950,000 distinct CDR3 sequences, about 57% seen once. The antigens of these receptors remain unknown. Material for sequencing was blood. The receptors derive from a girl aged 10-17 years with multiple sclerosis.

This clonotype was found once. The J gene is TRBJ1-2, the V gene TRBV7-2, with D unresolved. Germline V lookup: CDR1 SGHTA, CDR2 FQGNSA. CDR3 length: 11 amino acids. Trimming shortened V by 5 bases and J by 6 bases, and 7 bases separated the two germline ends. CDR3 protein: CASSGWDGYTF. The CDR3 DNA is TGTGCCAGCAGCGGTTGGGATGGCTACACCTTC.

The chain recombines TRBV5-1 with TRBJ2-7; D might be TRBD1 (5 bases). The CDR3 is 16 amino acids. The V end lost 0 bases, the J end lost 3 bases, and 16 bases lay between the germline ends. In germline, CDR1 is SGHRS, CDR2 YFSETQ. CDR3 nucleotides: TGCGCCAGCAGCTTGGGGCTGGGGCGAGGCTTCTACGAGCAGTACTTC. Encoded protein: CASSLGLGRGFYEQYF.

This chain connects TRBV29-1 to TRBJ1-1; D gene uncertain. This CDR3 contains 15 residues. Germline V lookup: CDR1 SQVTM, CDR2 ANQGSEA. V was cut by 0 bases and J by 0 bases, with 11 bases left in between. The CDR3 nucleotides read TGCAGCGTTGAAGAATGGGGAGTCATGAACACTGAAGCTTTCTTT. It translates to CSVEEWGVMNTEAFF.

This chain connects TRBV10-3 to TRBJ1-2; D perhaps matches TRBD1 (5 bases). V lost 0 bases and J 1 base, leaving 12 bases between the germline ends. Per germline, CDR1 ENHRY and CDR2 SYGVKD. The CDR3 runs 16 residues. The CDR3 DNA sequence: TGTGCCATCAGTGAGTCGGCGGGACTTAGTAACTATGGCTACACCTTC. Amino acids: CAISESAGLSNYGYTF.

The chain combines TRBV3-1 with TRBJ2-7; 11 bases are a match to TRBD2. There are 15 residues in the CDR3. Germline CDR1 and CDR2: LGHDT and YNNKEL (reference sequence). The V and J ends lost 5 bases and 6 bases, in that order; junction bases with no gene match: 9. For the CDR3, the DNA is TGTGCCAGCAGCGGGACTAGCGGCCGTTTGAGCGAGCAGTACTTC. Protein: CASSGTSGRLSEQYF.

This chain uses TRBV4-2 with TRBJ2-1; D uncertain. V was clipped by 0 bases and J by 6 bases, with 3 bases between them. CDR1 LGHNA and CDR2 YNFKEQ come from the germline V gene. This CDR3 region has 12 residues. For the CDR3, the DNA is TGTGCCAGCAGCCAAGAGTTCAATGAGCAGTTCTTC. Its protein product is CASSQEFNEQFF.

This clonotype came up many times. V and J are TRBV29-1 and TRBJ2-4; a possible D gene is TRBD1 (5 bases). The CDR3 length is 10 residues. Germline V gives CDR1 SQVTM, CDR2 ANQGSEA. The germline V and J ends were trimmed by 7 bases and 8 bases, with 9 bases remaining between them. CDR3 amino acids: CSGGEDIQYF. CDR3 nucleotide sequence: TGCAGCGGGGGCGAGGACATTCAGTACTTC.

The chain links TRBV29-1 to TRBJ2-1; 9 positions match TRBD2. The CDR3 spans 14 residues. The J segment lost 9 bases and the V segment lost 6 bases, leaving 12 bases of the junction unmatched. Germline V CDR1 and CDR2: SQVTM, ANQGSEA. CDR3 nucleotides: TGCAGCGTCCAGGGGGTAGCGGGAGCCCGTGAGCAGTTCTTC. Protein: CSVQGVAGAREQFF.

This clonotype was seen more than once but under ten times. V and J are TRBV29-1 and TRBJ2-1; 7 bases align to TRBD2. This CDR3 has 11 amino acids. Germline V gene sequence: CDR1 SQVTM, CDR2 ANQGSEA. J was trimmed by 10 bases and V by 8 bases; bases with no gene match: 8. The CDR3: CSFGGSAEQFF. The CDR3 DNA is TGCAGCTTTGGCGGGAGTGCGGAGCAGTTCTTC.

This clonotype came up a few times. The chain links TRBV29-1 to TRBJ1-2; D is unclear. Germline V gene data show CDR1 as SQVTM and CDR2 as ANQGSEA. The CDR3 is 12 amino acids. V gave up 7 bases and J gave up 5 bases, with 14 bases separating them. CDR3 region: CSGEDAPYGYTF. The CDR3 bases are TGCAGCGGGGAGGACGCGCCATATGGCTACACCTTC. Variable domain in full (rest from reference TRBV29-1 and TRBJ1-2): SAVISQKPSRDICQRGTSLTIQCQVDSQVTMMFWYRQQPGQSLTLIATANQGSEATYESGFVIDKFPISRPNLTFSTLTVSNMSPEDSSIYLCSGEDAPYGYTFGSGTRLTVV.